Described below is a single TCR beta chain sequence and its context. Its cognate antigen is unknown. The sample comes from a study of T cells in Graves' hyperthyroidism and ophthalmopathy. Overall study findings and caveats: Within blood appeared most thyroid clonotypes that had expanded above 0.001.

Amplified TCR beta CDR3 regions came from RNA transcripts. Initially, a first-round RT-PCR of the TCR CDR3 employed the HTBI primer set. Via MiXCR, TCRdb re-called the multiplex PCR reads, giving one row per CDR3 protein. The sample carries about 380,000 distinct CDR3 sequences, approximately 15% recorded once. The V gene lost 6 bases and the J gene lost 3 bases, with 16 bases spanning the gap. The V gene's germline CDR1 is KGHDR and CDR2 SFDVKD. This CDR3 is built from 16 residues. This receptor was taken from a woman in her sixties with Graves' hyperthyroidism. The source material was blood. The rearrangement links TRBV24-1 to TRBJ2-2; no reliable D call. The DNA for the CDR3 is TGTGCCACCAGTACCACTCAGGTTATCGACACCGGGGAGCTGTTTTTT. Residues: CATSTTQVIDTGELFF.